The TCR beta chain described here comes from a study of cytomegalovirus exposure and HLA in healthy donors. The germline V gene encodes CDR1 MNHNY and CDR2 SVGAGI (reference sequence). The CDR3 contains 16 residues. V lost 2 bases, J lost 0 bases, and 11 bases lay in between. 13 Jbeta primers and 60 Vbeta primers were used for the PCR. Profiled with immunoSEQ multiplex PCR; TCRdb holds only in-frame clones, not every one. The table includes about 54,000 clones, more than 65% detected once. The rearrangement uses TRBV6-6 and TRBJ1-3, with D perhaps TRBD1 (6 bases). This sequence was found in a woman under 30 in good health and CMV-seronegative. The sequencing input was PBMCs. CDR3 sequence (DNA): TGTGCCAGCAGTTACGGGGGCCGGGCCTCTGGAAACACCATATATTTT. Translation: CASSYGGRASGNTIYF.